This TCR beta chain was retrieved from a study of blood T cell repertoires in COVID-19. CDR1 and CDR2 (germline): SGHNT, YYREEE (reference sequence). CDR3 length equals 12 residues. Between the trimmed V and J ends, which lost 4 bases and 7 bases, there was a span of 11 bases. Clones were sequenced by immunoSEQ multiplex PCR, and TCRdb holds only the in-frame ones, with some missing. The sample gives 87,000 or so clones, around 87% of which show up once; 4.5% to 5% is in the top ten. The origin of this receptor is a woman of 80 years or more with acute or convalescent COVID-19. This rearrangement joins TRBV5-4 to TRBJ1-2; D gene unclear. Source material: peripheral blood. For the CDR3, the DNA is TGTGCCAGCAGCCCGAGGGTGGGTGGCTACACCTTC. Translated, it gives CASSPRVGGYTF.